This TCR beta chain was sequenced in a study of post-analysis software for immune sequencing data. Details on this clonotype: Its target is unknown.

The CDR3 has 14 amino acids. Trimming left V 0 bases short and J 3 bases short, with 6 bases between. Germline values: CDR1 LGHNA, CDR2 YNFKEQ. TCR beta cDNA libraries had unique molecular identifiers. The T cell input of roughly 0.95 to 11 million gave roughly 0.5 million cDNA molecules. TCRdb used MiXCR to reprocess the PCR reads, holding one entry per CDR3 protein. This table has hundreds of thousands of distinct CDR3 sequences, approximately 53% appearing once. Regarding the study as a whole: Batch-mates among the samples co-clustered strongly by F measure. Multiple sclerosis patients had significantly lower normalized Chao1 diversity than controls. About five TRBV segments appeared more often in patients than in controls, and TRBV5-6, TRBV5-1 and TRBV20-1 were among these.

Sequenced: blood. The origin of this receptor is a girl between 5 and 17 years old with multiple sclerosis. This chain uses TRBV4-2 with TRBJ2-1; D remains ambiguous. The CDR3 loop is CASSQDSVYNEQFF. In DNA form, the CDR3 reads TGTGCCAGCAGCCAAGACTCCGTCTACAATGAGCAGTTCTTC.